This TCR beta chain was sequenced in a study of cytomegalovirus exposure and HLA in healthy donors. The validation cohort, a group of 120 subjects, included the donors and was separate from the roughly 700-subject first cohort. TCRdb's table, derived via immunoSEQ multiplex PCR, lists solely in-frame clones and lacks some. This sample yields 250,000 to 350,000 clones, of which roughly 86% are seen a single time; roughly 0.96% belongs to the top ten. Broader study findings: Most TCR sequences were seen very rarely across donors, but some public TCRs occurred in many. The study flagged some 180 TCR beta chains as cytomegalovirus-associated.

A remark on this clone: Its specificity is unknown.

J was trimmed by 2 bases and V by 3 bases; bases with no gene match: 4. The length of the CDR3 is 16 residues. Germline V gene lookup returns CDR1 MNHEY and CDR2 SVGAGI. Sequenced: PBMCs. The TCR was taken from a man between 25 and 39 years old in good health and CMV-seronegative. The V gene is TRBV6-5, the J gene TRBJ2-1; 10 bases align to TRBD2. CDR3: CASSYIAGGAYNEQFF. DNA for the CDR3: TGTGCCAGCAGTTATATAGCGGGGGGCGCCTACAATGAGCAGTTCTTC.